Detailed here is one T cell receptor beta chain. The antigen is unknown. The source of the sample is a study of cytomegalovirus exposure and HLA in healthy donors. CDR3 length equals 15 residues. Germline-derived CDR1 and CDR2 are SGHRS and YFSETQ. V lost 3 bases, J lost 13 bases, and 11 bases stayed unmatched. Use of 60 Vbeta and 13 Jbeta primers characterized the PCR. Sequenced by immunoSEQ multiplex PCR; TCRdb stores in-frame clones only, minus some. The data contain 150,000 to 200,000 clones, roughly 87% of them seen just once; the ten biggest clones take up around 0.21%. Study conclusions and caveats: Beyond CMV serostatus, there was no information to go on about immune exposure. V- and J-gene trimming of TCR beta was linked (in a later analysis) to a missense DCLRE1C variant. Donors were assumed by presence/absence analyses to have roughly uniform sequencing depth. Accurate HLA-A and HLA-B prediction from TCR beta sequences was reported for most subjects.

The chain uses TRBV5-1 and TRBJ2-5; 14 bases fit TRBD2. The clonotype originates from a girl under three years old in good health and CMV-seronegative. The sequencing sample was made of PBMCs. The CDR3 here is CASSSYRLAGGPMYF. In DNA, the CDR3 is TGCGCCAGCAGCTCATATAGACTAGCGGGGGGGCCGATGTACTTC. The complete variable domain, with remaining parts taken from reference TRBV5-1 and TRBJ2-5, reads KAGVTQTPRYLIKTRGQQVTLSCSPISGHRSVSWYQQTPGQGLQFLFEYFSETQRNKGNFPGRFSGRQFSNSRSEMNVSTLELGDSALYLCASSSYRLAGGPMYFGPGTRLLVL.